A single sample gave rise to the 17 T cell receptor beta chains below, sequenced in a study of blood T cell repertoires in COVID-19. TCRdb's table, derived via immunoSEQ multiplex PCR, lists solely in-frame clones and lacks some. The top ten clones hold 3.5% to 5.5% of a sample with a few hundred thousand clones, approximately 86% of them seen once. Sequenced: PBMCs or T cells enriched from blood (not recorded which). These receptors originate from a woman aged 25 to 39 who had been exposed to COVID-19.

The chain uses TRBV3-1 (or the pseudogene TRBV3-2) and TRBJ2-2; D is undetermined. V was clipped by 1 base and J by 7 bases, with 7 bases between them. CDR1 is LGHDT, CDR2 YNNKEL, per germline (reference sequence). The CDR3 is 13 residues long. In DNA, the CDR3 is TGTGCCAGCAGCCAAGCCCAAATCGGGGAGCTGTTTTTT. As protein: CASSQAQIGELFF.

V is TRBV7-6 and J is TRBJ2-2; the match to TRBD2 covers 8 bases. The CDR3 runs 17 residues. CDR1 and CDR2 (germline): SGHVS, FNYEAQ. V lost 2 bases, J lost 7 bases, and 12 bases stayed unmatched. The CDR3 sequence is CASSLLIGGDSSGELFF. The CDR3 bases are TGTGCCAGCAGCTTACTTATCGGGGGGGACTCTAGCGGGGAGCTGTTTTTT.

DNA of the CDR3: TGCAGCGTTGAAGGGCCGAGGGGGGGCAGCGACTACGAGCAGTACTTC. Translated: CSVEGPRGGSDYEQYF. V is TRBV29-1 and J is TRBJ2-7; tentatively, D is TRBD2 (7 bases). Germline CDR1 is SQVTM and CDR2 is ANQGSEA. CDR3 length equals 16 residues. V was cut by 1 base and J by 3 bases, with 19 bases left in between.

The genes are TRBV2 and TRBJ1-4, with TRBD1 identical over 7 bases. V gave up 7 bases and J gave up 6 bases; unmatched junction bases: 5. CDR1 is SNHLY, CDR2 FYNNEI, per germline. This CDR3 spans 13 amino acids. The CDR3 spells CASTNRGDEKLFF. The CDR3, as DNA: TGTGCCAGCACGAACAGGGGTGATGAAAAACTGTTTTTT.

The chain combines TRBV2 with TRBJ1-4; 7 nucleotides line up with TRBD1. CDR1 and CDR2 from the germline V gene are SNHLY and FYNNEI. V was clipped by 5 bases and J by 2 bases; unmatched bases: 5. The CDR3 consists of 15 residues. CDR3 sequence: CASSTTGVTNEKLFF. In nucleotides, the CDR3 is TGTGCCAGCAGTACAACAGGGGTCACTAATGAAAAACTGTTTTTT.

The chain is built from TRBV18 and TRBJ2-2, with 8 bases that match TRBD1. Trimming cost V 6 bases and J 6 bases; bases outside gene matches: 6. The CDR3 extends over 14 amino acids. CDR1 is KGHSH and CDR2 is LQKENI in the germline V gene. The CDR3 bases are TGTGCCAGCTCGCCTACAGGGGGACCCGGGGAGCTGTTTTTT. Protein: CASSPTGGPGELFF.

The chain carries TRBV18 and TRBJ2-7; 11 nucleotides match TRBD1. This CDR3 has 15 residues. Germline V gene data show CDR1 as KGHSH and CDR2 as LQKENI. The trim removed 3 bases at V and 2 bases at J, leaving 3 bases unmatched. As DNA, the CDR3 is TGTGCCAGCTCACCCGGACAGGGGGCGACCTACGAGCAGTACTTC. Amino acid sequence: CASSPGQGATYEQYF.

The sample holds a few counts of this clone. Other DNA sequences in this specimen translate into the identical CDR3. The genes are TRBV10-1 and TRBJ2-2; D is undetermined. Germline V gives CDR1 WNHNN, CDR2 SYGVQD (reference sequence). Trimming pared 4 bases from V and 6 bases from J, leaving 6 bases between. The CDR3 consists of 12 residues. The CDR3 sequence: CASSGGAGELFF. CDR3 coding DNA: TGCGCCAGCAGTGGCGGCGCCGGGGAGCTGTTTTTT.

This clone was counted once. The rearrangement joins TRBV7-2 to TRBJ2-5, with TRBD2 matching over 10 bases. V shed 4 bases and J 5 bases; nucleotides not matched to a gene: 7. Germline V gene sequence: CDR1 SGHTA, CDR2 FQGNSA. CDR3 size: 15 residues. The CDR3 DNA reads TGTGCCAGCAGCTCCTTAGCGGGGGGAGAGGAGACCCAGTACTTC. Translated: CASSSLAGGEETQYF.

This clone has just one count. CDR3 protein: CASRRDRGTDTQYF. The CDR3 region has the DNA TGTGCCAGCAGGCGGGACAGGGGCACAGATACGCAGTATTTT. The chain links TRBV5-4 to TRBJ2-3, with 9 bases lining up with TRBD1. CDR3 length equals 14 residues. The germline V gene encodes CDR1 SGHNT and CDR2 YYREEE (reference sequence). V shed 5 bases and J 1 base; nucleotides not matched to a gene: 2.

The genes are TRBV30 and TRBJ1-5; D is possibly TRBD1 (6 bases). V lost 5 bases and J 2 bases, leaving 10 bases between the germline ends. Germline assignment: CDR1 GTSNPN and CDR2 SVGIG (reference sequence). The CDR3 has 13 amino acids. As DNA, the CDR3 is TGTGCCTGGGCCAACAGGGGCAATCAGCCCCAGCATTTT. Its translation is CAWANRGNQPQHF. Complete variable domain (other parts from reference TRBV30 and TRBJ1-5): SQTIHQWPATLVQPVGSPLSLECTVEGTSNPNLYWYRQAAGRGLQLLFYSVGIGQISSEVPQNLSASRPQDRQFILSSKKLLLSDSGFYLCAWANRGNQPQHFGDGTRLSIL.

The gene calls are TRBV6-2 or TRBV6-3 and TRBJ1-1; 8 bases fit TRBD1. Germline CDR1 MNHEY, CDR2 SVGEGT. The trim removed 6 bases at V and 7 bases at J, leaving 7 bases unmatched. The length of the CDR3 is 13 residues. The CDR3 bases are TGTGCCAGCAGCGCCACAGGGGGTCTTGAAGCTTTCTTT. It encodes CASSATGGLEAFF.

CDR3 region: CASSLKQGFPYGYTF. CDR3 nucleotide sequence: TGTGCCAGCAGTTTAAAGCAGGGGTTCCCATATGGCTACACCTTC. The rearrangement uses TRBV27 and TRBJ1-2, with D possibly being TRBD1 (6 bases). The germline V and J ends were trimmed by 2 bases and 5 bases, with 15 bases remaining between them. CDR1 and CDR2 (germline): MNHEY, SMNVEV (reference sequence). The CDR3 contains 15 residues.

This chain links TRBV4-1 with TRBJ2-7; D gene unclear. V was clipped by 0 bases and J by 6 bases, with 12 bases between them. Per the germline V gene, CDR1 is MGHRA and CDR2 is YSYEKL. CDR3 length equals 14 residues. The CDR3 nucleotides read TGCGCCAGCAGCCAAGATCCCAGTCGAGGCGAGCAGTACTTC. The encoded protein is CASSQDPSRGEQYF.

The chain carries TRBV27 and TRBJ1-1; TRBD1 agrees at 12 bases. V was clipped by 3 bases and J by 0 bases; unmatched bases: 8. CDR1 and CDR2 from the germline V gene are MNHEY and SMNVEV (reference sequence). The CDR3 spans 18 residues. DNA for the CDR3: TGTGCCAGCAGTTTCACCGGGACAGGGGGCGGGGTGAACACTGAAGCTTTCTTT. As protein: CASSFTGTGGGVNTEAFF.

The rearrangement joins TRBV24-1 to TRBJ2-7, with 11 positions matching TRBD2. The germline CDR1 and CDR2 sequences are KGHDR and SFDVKD. The CDR3 has 16 amino acids. The J segment lost 3 bases and the V segment lost 4 bases, leaving 7 bases of the junction unmatched. The CDR3 DNA reads as TGTGCCACCAGTGACTACGGGACTAGCGGTGACTACGAGCAGTACTTC. Protein product: CATSDYGTSGDYEQYF.

This clone is a singleton in its sample. V is TRBV27 and J is TRBJ1-1; D may be TRBD1 (5 bases). V lost 3 bases and J 5 bases, leaving 13 bases between the germline ends. The CDR3 covers 14 residues. Germline loops: CDR1 MNHEY, CDR2 SMNVEV (reference sequence). This CDR3 reads CASSFWGGMTEAFF. The CDR3 bases are TGTGCCAGCAGTTTTTGGGGGGGGATGACTGAAGCTTTCTTT.